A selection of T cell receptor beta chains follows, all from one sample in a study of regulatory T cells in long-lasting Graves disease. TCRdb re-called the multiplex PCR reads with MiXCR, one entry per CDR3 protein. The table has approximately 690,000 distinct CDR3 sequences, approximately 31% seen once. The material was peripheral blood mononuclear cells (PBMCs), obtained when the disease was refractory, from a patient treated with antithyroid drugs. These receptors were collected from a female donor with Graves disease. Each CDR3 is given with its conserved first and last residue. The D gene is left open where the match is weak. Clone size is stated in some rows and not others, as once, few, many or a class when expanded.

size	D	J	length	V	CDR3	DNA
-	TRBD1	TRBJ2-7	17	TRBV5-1	CASRSPSNRGLSYEQYF	TGCGCCAGCAGATCCCCGAGTAACAGGGGTCTCTCCTACGAGCAGTACTTC
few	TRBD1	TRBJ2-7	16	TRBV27	CASSLSQGQGSYEQYF	TGTGCCAGCAGTTTATCGCAGGGACAGGGTTCCTACGAGCAGTACTTC
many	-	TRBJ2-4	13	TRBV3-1	CASSQDSKNIQYF	TGTGCCAGCAGCCAAGACAGCAAAAACATTCAGTACTTC
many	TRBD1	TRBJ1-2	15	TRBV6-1	CASSEGTGIFYGYTF	TGTGCCAGCAGTGAAGGGACAGGGATTTTCTATGGCTACACCTTC
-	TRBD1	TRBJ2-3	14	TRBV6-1	CASRTGGITDTQYF	TGTGCCAGCAGAACAGGGGGCATCACAGATACGCAGTATTTT
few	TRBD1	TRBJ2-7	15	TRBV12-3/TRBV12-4	CASSLAGQGSYEQYF	TGTGCCAGCAGTTTAGCGGGACAGGGCTCCTACGAGCAGTACTTC
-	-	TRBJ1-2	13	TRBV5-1	CASGKDSVYGYTF	TGCGCCAGCGGAAAGGACAGCGTCTATGGCTACACCTTC
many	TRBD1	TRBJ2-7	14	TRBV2	CASKVTGVSYEQYF	TGTGCCAGCAAGGTGACAGGGGTCTCCTACGAGCAGTACTTC
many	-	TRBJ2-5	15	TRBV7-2	CASSSRAPPQETQYF	TGTGCCAGCAGCTCCCGAGCGCCCCCCCAAGAGACCCAGTACTTC
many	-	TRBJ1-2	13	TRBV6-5	CASSYRGPYGYTF	TGTGCCAGCAGTTATCGGGGTCCATATGGCTACACCTTC
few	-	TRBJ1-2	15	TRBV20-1	CSARDPWTDPYGYTF	TGCAGTGCTAGAGACCCCTGGACGGACCCCTATGGCTACACCTTC
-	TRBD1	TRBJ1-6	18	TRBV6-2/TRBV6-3	CASSGSIQGSSYNSPLHF	TGTGCCAGCTCTGGATCGATACAGGGGAGCTCCTATAATTCACCCCTCCACTTT
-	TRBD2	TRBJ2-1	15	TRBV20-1	CSATGLAGVYNEQFF	TGCAGTGCCACCGGACTAGCGGGAGTTTACAATGAGCAGTTCTTC
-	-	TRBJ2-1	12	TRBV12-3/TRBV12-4	CASQKSYNEQFF	TGTGCCAGTCAAAAGTCCTACAATGAGCAGTTCTTC
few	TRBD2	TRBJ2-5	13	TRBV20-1	CSARASGEETQYF	TGCAGTGCTAGGGCTAGCGGAGAAGAGACCCAGTACTTC
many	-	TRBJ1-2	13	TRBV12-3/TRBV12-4	CASSPEFRRGYTF	TGTGCCAGCAGCCCCGAGTTCCGGCGTGGCTACACCTTC
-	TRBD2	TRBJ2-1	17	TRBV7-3	CASSLTGLAGGSGEQFF	TGTGCCAGCAGCTTAACAGGACTAGCGGGAGGTTCGGGTGAGCAGTTCTTC
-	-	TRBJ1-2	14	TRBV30	CAWSDGVPNYGYTF	TGTGCCTGGAGTGACGGGGTTCCCAACTATGGCTACACCTTC
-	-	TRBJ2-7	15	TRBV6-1	CASSEAGGITYEQYF	TGTGCCAGCAGTGAAGCGGGCGGGATAACCTACGAGCAGTACTTC
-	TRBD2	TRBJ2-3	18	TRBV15	CATSRGSSGRMVADTQYF	TGTGCCACCAGCAGAGGATCTAGCGGGAGAATGGTGGCAGATACGCAGTATTTT
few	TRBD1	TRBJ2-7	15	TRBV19	CASGSGTGFFDEQYF	TGTGCCAGTGGGTCCGGGACAGGGTTTTTCGACGAGCAGTACTTC
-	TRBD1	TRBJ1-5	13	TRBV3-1	CASSQTDRAPQHF	TGTGCCAGCAGCCAAACGGACAGGGCACCCCAGCATTTT
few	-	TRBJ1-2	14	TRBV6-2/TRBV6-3	CASSSTGRNYGYTF	TGTGCCAGCAGTTCGACAGGCCGGAACTATGGCTACACCTTC
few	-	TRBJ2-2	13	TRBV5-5	CASRQGNTGELFF	TGTGCCAGTAGGCAGGGGAACACCGGGGAGCTGTTTTTT
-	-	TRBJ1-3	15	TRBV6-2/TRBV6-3	CASSYGRGSGNTIYF	TGTGCCAGCAGTTACGGAAGGGGCTCTGGAAACACCATATATTTT
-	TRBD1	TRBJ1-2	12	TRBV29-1	CSVSPGGYGYTF	TGCAGCGTCTCCCCAGGGGGCTATGGCTACACCTTC